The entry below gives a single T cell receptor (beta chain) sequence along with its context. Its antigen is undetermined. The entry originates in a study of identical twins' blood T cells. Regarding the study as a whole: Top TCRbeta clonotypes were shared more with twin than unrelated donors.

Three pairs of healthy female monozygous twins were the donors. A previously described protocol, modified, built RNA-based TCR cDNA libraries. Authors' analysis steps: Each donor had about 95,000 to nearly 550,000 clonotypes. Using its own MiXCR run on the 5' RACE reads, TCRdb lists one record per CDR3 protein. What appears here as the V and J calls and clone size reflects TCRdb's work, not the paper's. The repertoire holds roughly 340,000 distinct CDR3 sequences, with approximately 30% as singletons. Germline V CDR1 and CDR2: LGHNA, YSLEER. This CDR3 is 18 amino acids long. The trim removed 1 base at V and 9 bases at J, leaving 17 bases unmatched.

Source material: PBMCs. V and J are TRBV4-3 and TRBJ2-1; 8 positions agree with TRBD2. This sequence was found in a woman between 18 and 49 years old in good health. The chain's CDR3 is CASSQVSRTSRISGEQFF. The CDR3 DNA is TGCGCCAGCAGCCAAGTGAGCCGGACTAGCCGGATAAGCGGTGAGCAGTTCTTC.